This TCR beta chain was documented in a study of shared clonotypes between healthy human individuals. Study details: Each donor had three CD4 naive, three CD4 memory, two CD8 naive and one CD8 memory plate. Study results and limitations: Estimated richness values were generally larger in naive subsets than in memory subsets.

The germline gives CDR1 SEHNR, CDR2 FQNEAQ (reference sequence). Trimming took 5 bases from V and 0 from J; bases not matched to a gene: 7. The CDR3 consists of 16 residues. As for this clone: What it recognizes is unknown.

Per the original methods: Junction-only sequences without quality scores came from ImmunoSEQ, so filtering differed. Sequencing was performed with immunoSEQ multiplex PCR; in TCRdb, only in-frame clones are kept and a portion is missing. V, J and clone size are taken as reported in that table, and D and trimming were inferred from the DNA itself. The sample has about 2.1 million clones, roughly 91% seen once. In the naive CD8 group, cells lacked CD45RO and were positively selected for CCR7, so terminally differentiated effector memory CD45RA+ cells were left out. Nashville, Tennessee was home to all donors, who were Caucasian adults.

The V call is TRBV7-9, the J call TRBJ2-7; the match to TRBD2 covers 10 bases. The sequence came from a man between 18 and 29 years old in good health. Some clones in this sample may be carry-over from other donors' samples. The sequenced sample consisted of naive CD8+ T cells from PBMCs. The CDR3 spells CASSIPTSGRSYEQYF. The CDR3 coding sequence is TGTGCCAGCAGCATACCGACTAGCGGGCGCTCCTACGAGCAGTACTTC.